The 17 T cell receptor beta chains given below trace back to one sample, sequenced in a study of T cells expressing NK-cell markers. One entry per CDR3 protein, without DNA, is what TCRdb gives after re-calling the 5' RACE reads. This sample carries about 160,000 distinct CDR3 sequences, with 20% to 25% going to the ten biggest clones. Specimen: blood T cells: a sorted CD56 or NKG2C T cell subset, CD4+ or CD8+ T cells, or bulk PBMC T cells (not recorded which). Receptor source: a man aged 18 to 70 in good health.

This rearrangement joins TRBV19 to TRBJ2-2. Germline V CDR1 and CDR2: LNHDA, SQIVND (reference sequence). This CDR3 comprises 12 residues. This chain's CDR3 is CASSIAGGELFF.

CDR3 sequence reads: CASSLDRDRGNPRAYEQYF. The chain joins TRBV5-6 to TRBJ2-7; TCRdb proposes TRBD1, but this gene call is untestable without DNA. The CDR3 loop spans 19 amino acids. The germline gives CDR1 SGHDT, CDR2 YYEEEE.

V and J are TRBV5-5 and TRBJ2-5; TCRdb lists TRBD1, though no DNA is available to test this call. This CDR3 is built from 15 residues. Germline V gene lookup returns CDR1 SGHKS and CDR2 YYEKEE (reference sequence). CDR3 sequence: CASSLVSLRQETQYF.

This chain uses TRBV5-6 with TRBJ2-4; TCRdb's D call, TRBD2, is unchecked because there is no DNA. The CDR3 runs to 17 residues. Germline assignment: CDR1 SGHDT and CDR2 YYEEEE. The CDR3 is CASSGTSGGPRKNIQYF.

The chain combines TRBV2 with TRBJ1-2. The germline CDR1 and CDR2 sequences are SNHLY and FYNNEI. The CDR3 consists of 14 residues. The CDR3 protein is CATRTGEDGYGYTF.

The V call is TRBV7-8, the J call TRBJ2-3; TCRdb's D call, TRBD1, is unchecked because there is no DNA. CDR1 is SGHVS and CDR2 is FQNEAQ in the germline V gene. The CDR3 extends over 13 amino acids. CDR3: CASSSYPEDTQYF.

The rearrangement joins TRBV3-1 to TRBJ2-1; TCRdb proposes TRBD1, but this gene call is untestable without DNA. The CDR3 sequence is 13 residues long. Germline V gene sequence: CDR1 LGHDT, CDR2 YNNKEL (reference sequence). The CDR3 here is CASSQDPRDEQFF.

The chain recombines TRBV6-1 with TRBJ2-1; TCRdb names TRBD1, which stays unverified in the absence of DNA. The CDR3 runs to 12 residues. CDR1 is MNHNS and CDR2 is SASEGT in the germline V gene. CDR3 residues: CATLTEGTLQFF.

The CDR3 sequence is CASSESTFSNQPQHF. The chain couples TRBV6-1 to TRBJ1-5. Germline V lookup: CDR1 MNHNS, CDR2 SASEGT. There are 15 residues in the CDR3.

CDR3 protein: CASSGRGKDTEAFF. The rearrangement uses TRBV2 and TRBJ1-1; TCRdb proposes TRBD1, but this gene call is untestable without DNA. Germline lookup yields CDR1 SNHLY and CDR2 FYNNEI. This CDR3 is built from 14 residues.

The chain uses TRBV29-1 and TRBJ2-5. CDR3 size: 14 residues. Germline CDR1 and CDR2: SQVTM and ANQGSEA. CDR3 protein: CSVEIVGTRWTQYF.

This rearrangement joins TRBV28 to TRBJ1-6; TCRdb lists TRBD1, though no DNA is available to test this call. This CDR3 has 14 residues. CDR1 MDHEN and CDR2 SYDVKM come from the germline V gene. The CDR3 region is CASSEDSASSPLHF.

The chain carries TRBV6-1 and TRBJ2-1; TCRdb gives TRBD1 as the D gene, but with no DNA this cannot be confirmed. The CDR3 runs 16 residues. Germline V CDR1 and CDR2: MNHNS, SASEGT. CDR3: CASSDPGQSSYNEQFF.

This sequence joins TRBV27 and TRBJ2-6. CDR3 length: 15 residues. CDR1 is MNHEY, CDR2 SMNVEV, per germline (reference sequence). The CDR3 sequence is CASSLSDSGANVLTF.

This CDR3 reads CSARDIGLAGTGELFF. The V and J genes are TRBV20-1 and TRBJ2-2; TCRdb picks TRBD2, but there is no DNA to check that call. The CDR3 runs 16 residues. CDR1 is DFQATT, CDR2 SNEGSKA, per germline (reference sequence).

This sequence joins TRBV3-1 and TRBJ2-7; TCRdb's D gene call, TRBD2, goes unchecked for lack of DNA. This CDR3 is built from 14 residues. Germline V gene sequence: CDR1 LGHDT, CDR2 YNNKEL (reference sequence). The CDR3 here is CASSQASGTYEQYF.

The chain joins TRBV27 to TRBJ1-5. CDR3 length equals 14 residues. Per germline, CDR1 MNHEY and CDR2 SMNVEV (reference sequence). The CDR3 reads CASSYGSPNQPQHF.